The rows below give T cell receptor beta chains drawn from one sample of a study of blood T cell repertoires in COVID-19. This table comes from immunoSEQ multiplex PCR, and its TCRdb copy is limited to in-frame clones, with some not included. The data hold 150,000 to 200,000 clones, with more than 75% observed a single time. Sample: peripheral blood. These receptors were taken from a man aged 55 to 70 with active or convalescent COVID-19. The CDR3 runs from the conserved cysteine through the conserved F or W. Each record gives: J gene, D gene, clone size, V gene, CDR3 DNA, CDR3 protein. A D gene is named only where the DNA matches it firmly. Some rows have no size entry. The others give once, few or many, or a class for an expanded clone.

J: TRBJ1-5
D: TRBD1
size: -
V: TRBV4-1
DNA: TGCGCCAGCAGCCAAGAAGGGACAGGCCTTCAGCCCCAGCATTTT
CDR3: CASSQEGTGLQPQHF

J: TRBJ1-1
D: -
size: -
V: TRBV28
DNA: TGTGCCAGCATTCGGGACACTGAAGCTTTCTTT
CDR3: CASIRDTEAFF

J: TRBJ2-2
D: TRBD1
size: -
V: TRBV6-5
DNA: TGTGCCAGCTTCCGACAGGGGAGGACCGGGGAGCTGTTTTTT
CDR3: CASFRQGRTGELFF

J: TRBJ2-3
D: -
size: -
V: TRBV6-5
DNA: TGTGCCAGCAGTTACAGGACAGCGGGCACAGATACGCAGTATTTT
CDR3: CASSYRTAGTDTQYF

J: TRBJ1-4
D: -
size: -
V: TRBV10-2
DNA: TGCGCCAGCAGTGCTAGAAATGAAAAACTGTTTTTT
CDR3: CASSARNEKLFF

J: TRBJ2-2
D: -
size: -
V: TRBV29-1
DNA: TGCAGCATTTGGCGGGATGGCACCGGGGAGCTGTTTTTT
CDR3: CSIWRDGTGELFF

J: TRBJ1-1
D: -
size: -
V: TRBV5-1
DNA: TGCGCCAGCAGCTTGTCGGGAGCGCACACTGAAGCTTTCTTT
CDR3: CASSLSGAHTEAFF

J: TRBJ2-5
D: -
size: -
V: TRBV5-4
DNA: TGTGCCAGCAGCCTAACTAGCTACCAAGAGACCCAGTACTTC
CDR3: CASSLTSYQETQYF

J: TRBJ2-1
D: TRBD1
size: few
V: TRBV5-1
DNA: TGCGCCAGCAGCTCAGGACAGGGCTCCTACAATGAGCAGTTCTTC
CDR3: CASSSGQGSYNEQFF

J: TRBJ1-1
D: -
size: -
V: TRBV12-3/TRBV12-4
DNA: TGTGCCAGCAGTTGGGTGTCGGGCACTGAAGCTTTCTTT
CDR3: CASSWVSGTEAFF

J: TRBJ2-2
D: TRBD2
size: once
V: TRBV5-1
DNA: TGCGCCAGCAGCTTGCGCCAAGGGACTAGCGGGGGGCCCGGGGAGCTGTTTTTT
CDR3: CASSLRQGTSGGPGELFF

J: TRBJ1-6
D: TRBD1
size: -
V: TRBV5-1
DNA: TGCGCCAGCAGCATCGGACAGGGTACGTCACCCCTCCACTTT
CDR3: CASSIGQGTSPLHF

J: TRBJ1-2
D: -
size: -
V: TRBV6-5
DNA: TGTGCCAGCAGTTACGACCAGGGGCTAGGCTATGGCTACACCTTC
CDR3: CASSYDQGLGYGYTF

J: TRBJ1-2
D: -
size: -
V: TRBV18
DNA: TGTGCCAGCTCACCAGGACAGACCGCCAAGGGCTACACCTTC
CDR3: CASSPGQTAKGYTF

J: TRBJ2-2
D: TRBD2
size: -
V: TRBV5-1
DNA: TGCGCCAGCAGCTGGGGGACTAGCGGGAGAACCGGGGAGCTGTTTTTT
CDR3: CASSWGTSGRTGELFF

J: TRBJ1-1
D: -
size: -
V: TRBV27
DNA: TGTGCCAGCAGTCCCGGCAACAGATACACTGAAGCTTTCTTT
CDR3: CASSPGNRYTEAFF

J: TRBJ1-4
D: -
size: -
V: TRBV7-8
DNA: TGTGCCAGCAGCTTAGTTGGGCCAGGCCGTAAAAAACTGTTTTTT
CDR3: CASSLVGPGRKKLFF

J: TRBJ1-2
D: TRBD1
size: -
V: TRBV5-6
DNA: TGTGCCAGCAGGCGGGGACAGGCGCAGACTGGGGGCTACACCTTC
CDR3: CASRRGQAQTGGYTF

J: TRBJ2-1
D: TRBD1
size: many
V: TRBV2
DNA: TGTGCCAGCAGTCCTGGACAGGGATTCTACAATGAGCAGTTCTTC
CDR3: CASSPGQGFYNEQFF

J: TRBJ1-4
D: -
size: few
V: TRBV20-1
DNA: TGCAGTGCTAGTTACAGTGAAAAACTGTTTTTT
CDR3: CSASYSEKLFF

J: TRBJ1-2
D: -
size: -
V: TRBV6-5
DNA: TGTGCCAGCAGTTACTCGTATGGGGGCGAATATGGCTACACCTTC
CDR3: CASSYSYGGEYGYTF

J: TRBJ1-2
D: -
size: -
V: TRBV24-1
DNA: TGTGCCACCAGTGATTTGGGGCGGGTTTATGGCTACACCTTC
CDR3: CATSDLGRVYGYTF

J: TRBJ1-2
D: -
size: -
V: TRBV28
DNA: TGTGCCAGCAGTCTACGGAGCGGCTACACCTTC
CDR3: CASSLRSGYTF

J: TRBJ1-1
D: -
size: few
V: TRBV7-2
DNA: TGTGCCAGCAGCTTAGGTGGGGGACTGATAGCTTTCTTT
CDR3: CASSLGGGLIAFF

J: TRBJ1-5
D: -
size: -
V: TRBV15
DNA: TGTGCCACCAGCAGAGACCCCGGGACATCATTATCGCCCCAGCATTTT
CDR3: CATSRDPGTSLSPQHF

J: TRBJ2-7
D: -
size: few
V: TRBV5-1
DNA: TGCGCCAGCAGCTTAGGGGTCCCGGCGGCCGAGCAGTACTTC
CDR3: CASSLGVPAAEQYF

J: TRBJ2-2
D: TRBD2
size: -
V: TRBV7-6
DNA: TGTGCCAGCAGCTATAGCGGGACAAACACCGGGGAGCTGTTTTTT
CDR3: CASSYSGTNTGELFF

J: TRBJ1-2
D: TRBD1
size: -
V: TRBV10-2
DNA: TGCGCCAGCAGTAACCGGGACAGGGGGACTAACTATGGCTACACCTTC
CDR3: CASSNRDRGTNYGYTF

J: TRBJ1-4
D: -
size: few
V: TRBV7-9
DNA: TGTGCCAGCAGCTTAGAACAGGGTAATAGGAAACTGTTTTTT
CDR3: CASSLEQGNRKLFF

J: TRBJ1-1
D: -
size: -
V: TRBV7-9
DNA: TGTGCCAGCAGCTTAGATGCTTTACAGACGAACACTGAAGCTTTCTTT
CDR3: CASSLDALQTNTEAFF

J: TRBJ2-7
D: TRBD2
size: -
V: TRBV30
DNA: TGTGCCTGGAGTACCACTAGCGGGAGACGGTACTTC
CDR3: CAWSTTSGRRYF

J: TRBJ1-1
D: -
size: -
V: TRBV6-5
DNA: TGTGCCAGCAGTTATTCGGGAGAGGCTTTCTTT
CDR3: CASSYSGEAFF

J: TRBJ2-7
D: TRBD2
size: -
V: TRBV3-1/TRBV3-2
DNA: TGTGCCAGCAGCCCGTACGGGCGGGAGGCCGAGGGGGAGCAGTACTTC
CDR3: CASSPYGREAEGEQYF

J: TRBJ2-2
D: -
size: -
V: TRBV27
DNA: TGTGCCAGCAGTTTTAACGGGAACACCGGGGAGCTGTTTTTT
CDR3: CASSFNGNTGELFF

J: TRBJ2-3
D: TRBD1
size: -
V: TRBV19
DNA: TGTGCCAGTAGGACAGGGAGCTCAGATACGCAGTATTTT
CDR3: CASRTGSSDTQYF

J: TRBJ1-4
D: -
size: -
V: TRBV5-1
DNA: TGCGCCAGCGGATCAGGGGCAACTAATGAAAAACTGTTTTTT
CDR3: CASGSGATNEKLFF

J: TRBJ1-6
D: TRBD1
size: -
V: TRBV27
DNA: TGTGCCAGCAGTGACAGGGGGCGCGGATTATCCTATAATTCACCCCTCCACTTT
CDR3: CASSDRGRGLSYNSPLHF

J: TRBJ1-5
D: TRBD1
size: -
V: TRBV5-1
DNA: TGCGCCAGCAGCCCACAACCGACAGGGGGTGGCAATCAGCCCCAGCATTTT
CDR3: CASSPQPTGGGNQPQHF

J: TRBJ2-5
D: TRBD2
size: -
V: TRBV5-1
DNA: TGCGCCAGCAGCTGGGGGGGAGAGACCCAGTACTTC
CDR3: CASSWGGETQYF

J: TRBJ1-1
D: -
size: -
V: TRBV11-3
DNA: TGTGCCAGCAGCTCGACCTTCCACAGAAAGGTGAACACTGAAGCTTTCTTT
CDR3: CASSSTFHRKVNTEAFF

J: TRBJ1-1
D: TRBD1
size: -
V: TRBV6-6
DNA: TGTGCCAGCAGCCCTGGACAGGATCTAAACACTGAAGCTTTCTTT
CDR3: CASSPGQDLNTEAFF